This entry lists 32 T cell receptor beta chains sequenced from one sample in a study of CD8 T cells in Susac syndrome. The RNA input was about 0.45 to 1 ug, and it was reverse transcribed with random hexamers. TCRdb redid the calling of the immunoSEQ multiplex PCR reads with MiXCR, one entry per CDR3 protein. The data show about 130,000 distinct CDR3 sequences, just under 95% seen once. The specimen sequenced was CD8+ T cells from PBMCs. The receptors originated from a human donor with Susac syndrome.

The rearrangement uses TRBV27 and TRBJ2-2; no definite D call. The germline gives CDR1 MNHEY, CDR2 SMNVEV (reference sequence). Trimming left V 5 bases short and J 0 bases short, with 13 bases between. This CDR3 contains 16 residues. The CDR3 region has the DNA TGTGCCAGCAGTCTGCCGGGTGGGCCGAACACCGGGGAGCTGTTTTTT. Residues: CASSLPGGPNTGELFF.

The J gene is TRBJ1-4, the V gene TRBV30; weak D call: TRBD1 (5 bases). The ends were cut back, 5 bases at V and 4 bases at J, with 17 bases in the middle. The CDR3 consists of 15 residues. CDR1 GTSNPN and CDR2 SVGIG come from the germline V gene (reference sequence). The CDR3 sequence is CAWGNFGGYNEKLFF. The CDR3 DNA follows: TGTGCCTGGGGGAACTTCGGGGGATATAATGAAAAACTGTTTTTT.

The V and J genes are TRBV4-2 and TRBJ2-7; 8 bases align to TRBD2. The ends lost 3 bases at V and 0 bases at J; junction bases unmatched: 7. CDR3 size: 16 residues. Per the germline V gene, CDR1 is LGHNA and CDR2 is YNFKEQ. CDR3 nucleotide sequence: TGTGCCAGCAGCCACGTTAGCGGGGATAGCTCCTACGAGCAGTACTTC. Its protein is CASSHVSGDSSYEQYF.

CDR3 protein: CASSQAWGNTDTQYF. CDR3 DNA sequence: TGCGCCAGCAGCCAAGCCTGGGGTAACACAGATACGCAGTATTTT. This sequence joins TRBV4-3 and TRBJ2-3; D unclear. The ends were cut back, 1 base at V and 2 bases at J, with 10 bases in the middle. This CDR3 is 15 amino acids long. CDR1 LGHNA and CDR2 YSLEER come from the germline V gene.

This clonotype has only one observation. The chain uses TRBV11-2 and TRBJ2-3, with no clear D. V was pared by 2 bases and J by 2 bases, with 14 bases between. Germline V CDR1 and CDR2: SGHAT, FQNNGV. This CDR3 contains 16 residues. CDR3 residues: CASSLPRLWPTDTQYF. Written as DNA, the CDR3 is TGTGCCAGCAGCTTACCACGGCTCTGGCCCACAGATACGCAGTATTTT.

This sequence joins TRBV6-5 and TRBJ2-4; D is undetermined. The CDR3 sequence is 16 residues long. With 0 bases removed from V and 1 base from J, the gap between germline ends came to 10 bases. CDR1 MNHEY and CDR2 SVGAGI come from the germline V gene. The DNA for the CDR3 is TGTGCCAGCAGTTACTCGATGGCCCGCGCCAAAAACATTCAGTACTTC. This codes for CASSYSMARAKNIQYF.

This chain uses TRBV20-1 with TRBJ1-5; D remains ambiguous. V lost 3 bases, J lost 3 bases, and 9 bases lay in between. This CDR3 region has 13 residues. Per germline, CDR1 DFQATT and CDR2 SNEGSKA (reference sequence). The CDR3 is CSASPQDNQPQHF. DNA for the CDR3: TGCAGTGCTAGTCCGCAGGACAATCAGCCCCAGCATTTT.

The chain is built from TRBV2 and TRBJ2-5; D perhaps matches TRBD1 (6 bases). The length of the CDR3 is 16 residues. V was shortened by 6 bases and J by 2 bases, with 19 bases between the two germline ends. Germline lookup yields CDR1 SNHLY and CDR2 FYNNEI. The CDR3 nucleotides read TGTGCCAGCAGGGAACCCGGTAGGGGACAACAAGAGACCCAGTACTTC. Amino acid sequence: CASREPGRGQQETQYF. Together with reference TRBV2 and TRBJ2-5, the CDR3 gives the full variable domain: EPEVTQTPSHQVTQMGQEVILRCVPISNHLYFYWYRQILGQKVEFLVSFYNNEISEKSEIFDDQFSVERPDGSNFTLKIRSTKLEDSAMYFCASREPGRGQQETQYFGPGTRLLVL.

This clonotype was counted once. This chain connects TRBV5-6 to TRBJ1-1; a weak D match, TRBD1 (5 bases). The V gene's germline CDR1 is SGHDT and CDR2 YYEEEE. The germline V and J ends were trimmed by 4 bases and 3 bases, with 16 bases remaining between them. This CDR3 spans 15 amino acids. As DNA, the CDR3 is TGTGCCAGCAGCCCCTGGGGGGGTAAGGACACTGAAGCTTTCTTT. Residues: CASSPWGGKDTEAFF.

The chain couples TRBV29-1 to TRBJ1-1; D is unresolved. The CDR3 loop spans 12 amino acids. In germline, CDR1 is SQVTM, CDR2 ANQGSEA. The V end lost 0 bases, the J end lost 3 bases, and 5 bases lay between the germline ends. CDR3 nucleotides: TGCAGCGTTGAAGACAGCTACACTGAAGCTTTCTTT. Protein: CSVEDSYTEAFF.

This sequence joins TRBV29-1 and TRBJ1-5; D is perhaps TRBD1 (5 bases). Germline V lookup: CDR1 SQVTM, CDR2 ANQGSEA. This CDR3 has 14 residues. The V and J ends lost 6 bases and 5 bases respectively, with 17 bases between them. CDR3 in DNA: TGCAGCGTGACCCGGGACGGAGTAGATCAGCCCCAGCATTTT. Residues: CSVTRDGVDQPQHF.

The chain links TRBV12-3 or TRBV12-4 to TRBJ2-3, with D uncertain. This CDR3 has 13 residues. V gave up 6 bases and J gave up 2 bases, with 9 bases separating them. The CDR3 reads CASSHSHTDTQYF. The DNA for the CDR3 is TGTGCCAGCAGCCACTCCCACACAGATACGCAGTATTTT.

The chain couples TRBV29-1 to TRBJ2-3, with D possibly TRBD2 on 6 matching bases. V was trimmed by 4 bases and J by 4 bases, leaving 18 bases between them. Germline lookup yields CDR1 SQVTM and CDR2 ANQGSEA. The CDR3 sequence is 15 residues long. CDR3 residues: CSVGVGRLEADTQYF. The CDR3 DNA is TGCAGCGTTGGGGTTGGGAGACTAGAGGCAGATACGCAGTATTTT.

This chain links TRBV28 with TRBJ2-1, with 10 bases matching TRBD1. The V segment lost 7 bases and the J segment 7 bases; nucleotides outside the gene matches: 16. This CDR3 is 17 amino acids long. Per germline, CDR1 MDHEN and CDR2 SYDVKM. CDR3 nucleotides: TGTGCCAGCACGCCTGTCCTCGGGGACAGGGGCGTGAATGAGCAGTTCTTC. Amino acid sequence: CASTPVLGDRGVNEQFF.

The chain uses TRBV29-1 and TRBJ2-1; D is ambiguous. Trimming stripped 2 bases from V and 2 bases from J, with 7 bases between. Germline V gene sequence: CDR1 SQVTM, CDR2 ANQGSEA. The CDR3 runs to 13 residues. This CDR3 is CSVESLTYNEQFF. CDR3 in DNA: TGCAGCGTTGAATCACTAACCTACAATGAGCAGTTCTTC.

This sequence joins TRBV7-8 and TRBJ1-2; D gene uncertain. V was shortened by 0 bases and J by 1 base, with 12 bases between the two germline ends. The CDR3 loop spans 16 amino acids. CDR1 is SGHVS and CDR2 is FQNEAQ in the germline V gene. CDR3 nucleotide sequence: TGTGCCAGCAGCTTAGCTACTGAGGGCCTTAACTATGGCTACACCTTC. It codes for CASSLATEGLNYGYTF.

The CDR3 sequence is CSARVTGYGYTF. DNA of the CDR3: TGCAGTGCTAGGGTGACAGGGTATGGCTACACCTTC. The rearrangement links TRBV20-1 to TRBJ1-2; 7 bases agree with TRBD1. CDR3 length equals 12 residues. With V trimmed by 3 bases and J by 5 bases, 3 bases remained unmatched. Germline V lookup: CDR1 DFQATT, CDR2 SNEGSKA (reference sequence).

V and J are TRBV11-2 and TRBJ1-6; D remains unclear. The CDR3 is made up of 13 amino acids. The ends were cut back, 4 bases at V and 7 bases at J, with 8 bases in the middle. Germline V lookup: CDR1 SGHAT, CDR2 FQNNGV. The CDR3 DNA is TGTGCCAGCAGCTGGCCCTTCAATTCACCCCTCCACTTT. Translating it yields CASSWPFNSPLHF.

This rearrangement joins TRBV5-4 to TRBJ2-1; TRBD2 agrees at 12 bases. Germline assignment: CDR1 SGHNT and CDR2 YYREEE (reference sequence). The CDR3 is 16 amino acids. Trimming took 4 bases from V and 2 from J; bases not matched to a gene: 4. CDR3: CASSMGLAGAYNEQFF. CDR3 bases: TGTGCCAGCAGCATGGGACTAGCGGGCGCCTACAATGAGCAGTTCTTC.

The chain uses TRBV7-8 and TRBJ2-1; tentative D call: TRBD2 (5 bases). The V gene lost 5 bases and the J gene lost 6 bases, with 14 bases spanning the gap. CDR3 length equals 14 residues. Germline CDR1 reads SGHVS; CDR2 reads FQNEAQ. Here the CDR3 reads CASSPGRGSNEQFF. CDR3 nucleotides: TGTGCCAGCAGCCCAGGACGGGGTAGCAATGAGCAGTTCTTC.

CDR3 nucleotide sequence: TGTGCCAGCAGTTTACTAGCCCGCCCCTACGAGCAGTACTTC. This codes for CASSLLARPYEQYF. The V call is TRBV12-3 or TRBV12-4, the J call TRBJ2-7, with D perhaps matching TRBD2 (5 bases). The CDR3 is 14 residues long. With 2 bases removed from V and 2 bases from J, the gap between germline ends came to 10 bases.

V usage is TRBV28 and J usage is TRBJ1-2; 7 bases agree with TRBD1. V trimming: 5 bases; J trimming: 7 bases; junction bases outside the gene matches: 10. This CDR3 is 14 amino acids long. Germline V CDR1 and CDR2: MDHEN, SYDVKM. The CDR3 is CASSQRQGGSGYTF. In DNA, the CDR3 is TGTGCCAGCAGTCAAAGACAGGGAGGATCTGGCTACACCTTC.

The chain employs TRBV13 and TRBJ2-7; TRBD1 aligns across 7 bases. This CDR3 contains 15 residues. V gave up 0 bases and J gave up 6 bases; unmatched junction bases: 8. The V gene's germline CDR1 is PRHDT and CDR2 FYEKMQ (reference sequence). The CDR3: CASSLGTGSLGEQYF. The CDR3 coding sequence is TGTGCCAGCAGCTTAGGGACAGGGAGCTTGGGCGAGCAGTACTTC. The full variable domain, rest sourced from reference TRBV13 and TRBJ2-7, is AAGVIQSPRHLIKEKRETATLKCYPIPRHDTVYWYQQGPGQDPQFLISFYEKMQSDKGSIPDRFSAQQFSDYHSELNMSSLELGDSALYFCASSLGTGSLGEQYFGPGTRLTVT.

The CDR3 loop reads CSARGIGNSNSYNEQFF. The CDR3 bases are TGCAGTGCTAGGGGAATTGGGAACTCAAACTCCTACAATGAGCAGTTCTTC. This chain connects TRBV20-1 to TRBJ2-1; D is uncertain. CDR1 DFQATT and CDR2 SNEGSKA come from the germline V gene (reference sequence). V lost 3 bases to trimming and J lost 0 bases, with 18 bases between them. The CDR3 loop spans 17 amino acids.

V is TRBV4-1 and J is TRBJ2-2; tentatively, D is TRBD1 (6 bases). Germline V CDR1 and CDR2: MGHRA, YSYEKL. Trimming removed 4 bases at V and 7 bases at J, with 19 bases between. The CDR3 is 16 residues long. This CDR3 reads CASSPITGKNGGELFF. DNA for the CDR3: TGCGCCAGCAGCCCGATAACAGGGAAGAATGGCGGGGAGCTGTTTTTT.

The CDR3 region is CASSQMSTGTSDTDTQYF. CDR3 DNA sequence: TGTGCCAGCAGCCAAATGTCAACCGGGACTAGCGACACAGATACGCAGTATTTT. This chain uses TRBV4-2 with TRBJ2-3, with 10 bases identical to TRBD2. There are 18 residues in the CDR3. With V trimmed by 2 bases and J by 2 bases, 10 bases remained unmatched. Germline V lookup: CDR1 LGHNA, CDR2 YNFKEQ.

The chain links TRBV13 to TRBJ2-7; 8 nucleotides agree with TRBD2. There are 13 residues in the CDR3. V dropped 5 bases and J dropped 5; count of bases not matched to a gene: 5. Germline CDR1 and CDR2: PRHDT and FYEKMQ (reference sequence). CDR3 coding DNA: TGTGCCAGCAGCCCCCGGGGGGGAGACGAGCAGTACTTC. Its translation is CASSPRGGDEQYF.

The sample holds one count of this clonotype. The chain uses TRBV9 and TRBJ1-2, with D possibly TRBD1 on 6 matching bases. V was cut by 4 bases and J by 7 bases, with 14 bases left in between. Germline loops: CDR1 SGDLS, CDR2 YYNGEE. The CDR3 has 13 amino acids. CDR3 loop: CASSPAGGLGYTF. CDR3 in DNA: TGTGCCAGCAGCCCAGCCGGGGGCCTTGGCTACACCTTC.

The count of this clonotype is one. The rearrangement joins TRBV29-1 to TRBJ2-7; TRBD1 matches 9 bases. V was clipped by 7 bases and J by 6 bases; unmatched bases: 7. From germline, CDR1 is SQVTM and CDR2 ANQGSEA. This CDR3 spans 12 amino acids. The CDR3 nucleotides read TGCAGCGCCTGGGGGGACAGGGCCGAGCAGTACTTC. Its translation is CSAWGDRAEQYF.

V is TRBV4-1 and J is TRBJ2-7, with TRBD1 identical over 12 bases. The CDR3 consists of 16 residues. V trimming: 0 bases; J trimming: 7 bases; junction bases outside the gene matches: 7. The germline gives CDR1 MGHRA, CDR2 YSYEKL. The CDR3 region is CASSQDQGQGAREQYF. DNA for the CDR3: TGCGCCAGCAGCCAAGATCAGGGACAGGGGGCGCGGGAGCAGTACTTC.

The genes are TRBV30 and TRBJ2-1, with D perhaps given as TRBD1 or TRBD2 (5 bases each). Trimming left V 4 bases short and J 0 bases short, with 10 bases between. Looked up from germline, CDR1 is GTSNPN and CDR2 is SVGIG (reference sequence). This CDR3 has 14 residues. CDR3 sequence (DNA): TGTGCCTGGACCGGGACCCCCTCCTACAATGAGCAGTTCTTC. It is translated as CAWTGTPSYNEQFF.

V gene TRBV25-1 combines with J gene TRBJ2-2; D perhaps matches TRBD1 (6 bases). The CDR3 has 17 amino acids. Germline-derived CDR1 and CDR2 are MGHDK and SYGVNS. The V end lost 4 bases, the J end lost 3 bases, and 18 bases lay between the germline ends. DNA of the CDR3: TGTGCCAGCAGTGGGATAAGACAGGTATCAGACACCGGGGAGCTGTTTTTT. As protein: CASSGIRQVSDTGELFF.